The present T cell receptor (beta chain) was sequenced within a study of T cell changes during pregnancy in multiple sclerosis. Data came from immunoSEQ multiplex PCR; TCRdb stores just in-frame clones and leaves some out. The sample shows 35,000 to 40,000 clones, 85% to 90% of them seen only once. Germline lookup yields CDR1 LNHDA and CDR2 SQIVND (reference sequence). The CDR3 has 15 amino acids. The V end lost 5 bases, the J end lost 5 bases, and 18 bases lay between the germline ends. The V gene is TRBV19, the J gene TRBJ1-1; the D is unclear. The sample here was CD8+ T cells from peripheral blood mononuclear cells, taken in the third trimester of pregnancy. This TCR came from a female donor with multiple sclerosis, enrolled in a pregnancy study. The DNA for the CDR3 is TGTGCCAGTAGTGCTTCGAGGACGGGAACAACTGAAGCTTTCTTT. It is translated as CASSASRTGTTEAFF.